Below, 21 T cell receptor beta chains from the same sample are listed, as sequenced in a study of cytomegalovirus exposure and HLA in healthy donors. A multiplex PCR was run with 60 Vbeta primers and 13 Jbeta primers. Method: immunoSEQ multiplex PCR; TCRdb's copy keeps in-frame clones and lacks some. The sample has 65,000 to 70,000 clones; less than 70% are singletons. Sequencing was carried out using PBMCs. Every receptor here comes from a woman in her thirties in good health and CMV-seronegative.

The J gene is TRBJ2-1, the V gene TRBV18; a possible D gene is TRBD2 (7 bases). V was cut by 5 bases and J by 10 bases, with 27 bases left in between. Germline CDR1 and CDR2: KGHSH and LQKENI. This CDR3 contains 17 residues. CDR3 coding DNA: TGTGCCAGCTCATCAAATGGCGTGGGGGGGCTTGTGACGGAGCAGTTCTTC. This sequence encodes CASSSNGVGGLVTEQFF.

The chain recombines TRBV2 with TRBJ2-1, with 9 nucleotides matching TRBD1. The CDR3 loop spans 14 amino acids. Germline-derived CDR1 and CDR2 are SNHLY and FYNNEI. With 6 bases clipped from V and 2 bases from J, the junction kept 2 bases outside the gene matches. The CDR3 DNA reads as TGTGCCAGCAGAGGGGACAGGGCCTACAATGAGCAGTTCTTC. Protein: CASRGDRAYNEQFF.

This chain connects TRBV27 to TRBJ2-7; TRBD1 is a possible D gene (5 bases). V was pared by 2 bases and J by 0 bases, with 11 bases between. This CDR3 region has 15 residues. Germline V gene data show CDR1 as MNHEY and CDR2 as SMNVEV (reference sequence). CDR3 amino acids: CASSLGAGYSYEQYF. The CDR3 DNA sequence: TGTGCCAGCAGTTTAGGGGCAGGGTACTCCTACGAGCAGTACTTC.

V usage is TRBV28 and J usage is TRBJ1-2; possibly TRBD1 for D (5 bases). Germline V gene lookup returns CDR1 MDHEN and CDR2 SYDVKM. V lost 3 bases to trimming and J lost 4 bases, with 12 bases between them. The CDR3 covers 14 residues. The CDR3 sequence is CASSLVQGGYGYTF. The CDR3 DNA sequence: TGTGCCAGCAGTTTGGTCCAGGGAGGCTATGGCTACACCTTC.

The CDR3 bases are TGTGCCAGCAGTCCGGACTATGTTTCCTACAATGAGCAGTTCTTC. Translated, it gives CASSPDYVSYNEQFF. The chain is built from TRBV5-4 and TRBJ2-1, with D possibly TRBD2 on 6 matching bases. Germline V lookup: CDR1 SGHNT, CDR2 YYREEE (reference sequence). V was trimmed by 5 bases and J by 1 base, leaving 13 bases between them. The CDR3 is 15 amino acids. The whole variable domain, remainder taken from reference TRBV5-4 and TRBJ2-1, is ETGVTQSPTHLIKTRGQQVTLRCSSQSGHNTVSWYQQALGQGPQFIFQYYREEENGRGNFPPRFSGLQFPNYSSELNVNALELDDSALYLCASSPDYVSYNEQFFGPGTRLTVL.

This chain links TRBV29-1 with TRBJ2-3; 7 bases are shared with TRBD1. V gave up 8 bases and J gave up 3 bases; unmatched junction bases: 20. The germline V gene encodes CDR1 SQVTM and CDR2 ANQGSEA. This CDR3 spans 17 amino acids. DNA of the CDR3: TGCAGCTCGAAGGGATCTCCTCACAGGGGTCTAACAGATACGCAGTATTTT. The encoded protein is CSSKGSPHRGLTDTQYF.

The chain combines TRBV29-1 with TRBJ2-3, with D tentatively TRBD1 (6 bases). The CDR3 runs to 13 residues. V was cut by 3 bases and J by 6 bases, with 13 bases left in between. CDR1 is SQVTM and CDR2 is ANQGSEA in the germline V gene. Written as DNA, the CDR3 is TGCAGCGTTGACCAGGGGACGGGCGATACGCAGTATTTT. This gives the protein CSVDQGTGDTQYF.

This clone was observed a few times. The chain uses TRBV5-1 and TRBJ1-4; D is possibly TRBD1 (6 bases). Trimming cost V 1 base and J 5 bases, with 12 bases left between them. CDR3 length: 15 residues. The germline CDR1 and CDR2 sequences are SGHRS and YFSETQ. This CDR3 is CASSLMDRKNEKLFF. The DNA of the CDR3 is TGCGCCAGCAGCTTGATGGACAGAAAGAATGAAAAACTGTTTTTT.

The J gene is TRBJ2-7, the V gene TRBV4-1; TRBD2 might be the D (5 bases). The CDR3 consists of 16 residues. CDR1 MGHRA and CDR2 YSYEKL come from the germline V gene. Trimming shortened V by 1 base and J by 1 base, and 14 bases separated the two germline ends. CDR3 nucleotides: TGCGCCAGCAGCCAAGCCTACGGGGAATTTTCCTACGAGCAGTACTTC. It codes for CASSQAYGEFSYEQYF.

The chain combines TRBV6-1 with TRBJ2-7, with 9 bases lining up with TRBD2. Germline V gene lookup returns CDR1 MNHNS and CDR2 SASEGT. The CDR3 consists of 19 residues. Trimming took 4 bases from V and 2 from J; bases not matched to a gene: 18. The CDR3 sequence is CASSVQRGVSKSRTYEQYF. DNA for the CDR3: TGTGCCAGCAGTGTTCAGCGGGGGGTCTCAAAAAGCCGAACCTACGAGCAGTACTTC.

There are a few counts of this clone. The chain joins TRBV5-1 to TRBJ1-1; no definite D call. The germline V gene has CDR1 SGHRS and CDR2 YFSETQ. This CDR3 is 12 amino acids long. The V end was cut by 4 bases, the J end by 1 base, with 5 bases between. CDR3: CASSQENTEAFF. The DNA for the CDR3 is TGCGCCAGCAGCCAGGAGAACACTGAAGCTTTCTTT.

The sample holds a few counts of this clone. In DNA form, the CDR3 reads TGCAGCGTTAGAGACGTAGCGACTGAAGCTTTCTTT. Residues: CSVRDVATEAFF. V is TRBV29-1 and J is TRBJ1-1; D unclear. The ends were cut back, 5 bases at V and 5 bases at J, with 12 bases in the middle. The CDR3 totals 12 residues. Germline values: CDR1 SQVTM, CDR2 ANQGSEA.

The chain links TRBV7-2 to TRBJ1-6; D might be TRBD1 (6 bases). Germline lookup yields CDR1 SGHTA and CDR2 FQGNSA. The V gene lost 5 bases and the J gene lost 7 bases, with 12 bases spanning the gap. The CDR3 runs to 14 residues. CDR3 residues: CASSLRDKNSPLHF. The DNA of the CDR3 is TGTGCCAGCAGCCTCCGGGACAAAAATTCACCCCTCCACTTT.

This clone was counted a few times. This chain uses TRBV6-6 with TRBJ1-1; D is possibly TRBD1 (5 bases). With 0 bases removed from V and 3 bases from J, the gap between germline ends came to 8 bases. Germline loops: CDR1 MNHNY, CDR2 SVGAGI (reference sequence). The CDR3 loop spans 14 amino acids. CDR3 coding DNA: TGTGCCAGCAGTTACTCAAAGGGGCACACTGAAGCTTTCTTT. It specifies CASSYSKGHTEAFF.

CDR3 in DNA: TGTGCCAGCAGCTTGTTTCTAGCGGGGTACGAGCAGTACTTC. It yields the protein CASSLFLAGYEQYF. V is TRBV5-6 and J is TRBJ2-7; TRBD2 aligns across 9 bases. Losses at the gene ends were 1 base for V and 4 bases for J; bases not matched to a gene: 3. The CDR3 extends over 14 amino acids. CDR1 SGHDT and CDR2 YYEEEE come from the germline V gene.

This clone was detected only a few times. This sequence joins TRBV2 and TRBJ1-1; no reliable D call. The CDR3 has 13 amino acids. Trimming stripped 3 bases from V and 1 base from J, with 6 bases between. The germline V gene encodes CDR1 SNHLY and CDR2 FYNNEI. CDR3 sequence: CASSDRRNTEAFF. CDR3 in DNA: TGTGCCAGCAGTGATCGGAGGAACACTGAAGCTTTCTTT.

On this clone itself: The same CDR3 also results from other DNA sequences found in this sample. The chain links TRBV19 to TRBJ2-7; TRBD1 aligns across 8 bases. The CDR3 runs 11 residues. The trim removed 9 bases at V and 7 bases at J, leaving 5 bases unmatched. Germline loops: CDR1 LNHDA, CDR2 SQIVND (reference sequence). The CDR3 sequence: CASGQGREQYF. CDR3 nucleotides: TGTGCCAGCGGACAGGGCCGAGAGCAGTACTTC.

The V call is TRBV27, the J call TRBJ1-5, with TRBD1 matching over 7 bases. After removal of 5 bases from V and 6 bases from J, the junction contained 7 bases not matched to a gene. This CDR3 is 14 amino acids long. Germline V gives CDR1 MNHEY, CDR2 SMNVEV (reference sequence). DNA for the CDR3: TGTGCCAGCAGTATTCAGGGGGTGGGTCAGCCCCAGCATTTT. Protein: CASSIQGVGQPQHF.

This clone was picked up a small number of times. V gene TRBV4-3 combines with J gene TRBJ2-7, with D perhaps TRBD1 (6 bases). The CDR3 is 13 amino acids. The V and J ends lost 0 bases and 3 bases respectively, with 6 bases between them. Per the germline V gene, CDR1 is LGHNA and CDR2 is YSLEER. CDR3: CASSQDRGYEQYF. The CDR3 nucleotides read TGCGCCAGCAGCCAAGACAGGGGCTACGAGCAGTACTTC.

As regards this clone: The conserved phenylalanine or tryptophan normally closing the CDR3 is absent here, so this likely arose from a read error. The gene calls are TRBV25-1 and TRBJ1-5; possible D gene TRBD1, 6 bases. The CDR3 sequence is 15 residues long. The V and J ends lost 3 bases and 2 bases respectively, with 11 bases between them. CDR1 is MGHDK, CDR2 SYGVNS, per germline. The CDR3 DNA sequence: TGTGCCAGCAGTGAGGGGGCAAAGGGCAATCAGCCCCAGCATGTT. It translates to CASSEGAKGNQPQHV.

This chain connects TRBV5-1 to TRBJ1-2; TRBD1 aligns across 8 bases. J lost 1 base, V lost 3 bases, and 11 bases had no gene match. The germline CDR1 and CDR2 sequences are SGHRS and YFSETQ. The CDR3 covers 17 residues. The CDR3 sequence: CASSWRQGKGGNYGYTF. The CDR3 DNA follows: TGCGCCAGCAGCTGGCGACAGGGGAAGGGGGGTAACTATGGCTACACCTTC.